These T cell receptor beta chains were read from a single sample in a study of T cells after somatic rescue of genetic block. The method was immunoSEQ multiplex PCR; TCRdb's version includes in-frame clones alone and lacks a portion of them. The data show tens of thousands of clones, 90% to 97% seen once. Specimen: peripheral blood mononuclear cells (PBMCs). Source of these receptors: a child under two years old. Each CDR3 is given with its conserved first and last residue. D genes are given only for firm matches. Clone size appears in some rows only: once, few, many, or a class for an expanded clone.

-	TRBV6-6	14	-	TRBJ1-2	CASSYSRTNYGYTF	TGTGCCAGCAGTTACTCCCGGACTAACTATGGCTACACCTTC
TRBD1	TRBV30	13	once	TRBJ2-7	CAWRRDRAHEQYF	TGTGCCTGGAGAAGGGACAGGGCCCACGAGCAGTACTTC
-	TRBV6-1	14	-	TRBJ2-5	CASSEAPSGGTQYF	TGTGCCAGCAGTGAAGCCCCCAGCGGCGGGACCCAGTACTTC
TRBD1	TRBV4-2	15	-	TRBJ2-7	CASSPGQGIPYEQYF	TGTGCCAGCAGCCCGGGACAGGGGATCCCCTACGAGCAGTACTTC
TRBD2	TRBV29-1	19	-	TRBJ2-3	CSVEDLEGLASRGTDTQYF	TGCAGCGTTGAAGATCTGGAGGGACTAGCGTCAAGAGGGACAGATACGCAGTATTTT
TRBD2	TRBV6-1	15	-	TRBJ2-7	CASSEGPSGRYEQYF	TGTGCCAGCAGTGAAGGCCCTAGCGGGAGATACGAGCAGTACTTC
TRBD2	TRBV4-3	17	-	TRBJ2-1	CASSPGQTSGRKNEQFF	TGCGCCAGCAGCCCCGGTCAGACTAGCGGGAGAAAAAATGAGCAGTTCTTC
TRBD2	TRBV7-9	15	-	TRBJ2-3	CASSYSGRGGDTQYF	TGTGCCAGCAGCTATAGCGGGAGAGGGGGAGATACGCAGTATTTT
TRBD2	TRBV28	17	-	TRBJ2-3	CASSPSVVAGVTDTQYF	TGTGCCAGCAGTCCCTCGGTCGTAGCGGGAGTTACAGATACGCAGTATTTT
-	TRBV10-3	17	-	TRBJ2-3	CAISDRLGGARPDTQYF	TGTGCCATCAGTGATCGCCTAGGAGGGGCGCGCCCCGATACGCAGTATTTT
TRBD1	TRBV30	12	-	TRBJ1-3	CAWSGQGNTIYF	TGTGCCTGGAGCGGACAGGGGAACACCATATATTTT
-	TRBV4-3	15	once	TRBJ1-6	CASSQRGIGNSPLHF	TGCGCCAGCAGCCAGAGGGGAATCGGCAATTCACCCCTCCACTTT
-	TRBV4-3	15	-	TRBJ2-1	CASSHGTGPYNEQFF	TGCGCCAGCAGCCATGGGACTGGACCTTACAATGAGCAGTTCTTC
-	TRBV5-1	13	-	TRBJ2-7	CASSIWGGYEQYF	TGCGCCAGCAGCATATGGGGTGGATACGAGCAGTACTTC
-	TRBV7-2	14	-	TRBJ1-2	CASAGADSNYGYTF	TGTGCCAGCGCGGGGGCGGATTCGAACTATGGCTACACCTTC
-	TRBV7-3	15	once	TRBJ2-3	CASSLTVLAGDTQYF	TGTGCCAGCAGCTTAACCGTCCTAGCAGGAGATACGCAGTATTTT
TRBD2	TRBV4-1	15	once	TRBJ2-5	CASSRGLAGGETQYF	TGCGCCAGCAGCCGGGGACTAGCGGGAGGGGAGACCCAGTACTTC
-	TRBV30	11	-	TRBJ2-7	CAWSVRYEQYF	TGTGCCTGGAGTGTACGGTACGAGCAGTACTTC
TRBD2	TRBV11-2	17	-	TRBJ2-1	CASSSGTSGRYYNEQFF	TGTGCCAGCAGCTCGGGGACTAGCGGGCGATATTACAATGAGCAGTTCTTC
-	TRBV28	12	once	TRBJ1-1	CASSTGNTEAFF	TGTGCCAGCAGTACAGGGAACACTGAAGCTTTCTTT
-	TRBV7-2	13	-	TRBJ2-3	CASSFVLGDTQYF	TGTGCCAGCAGCTTCGTACTAGGAGATACGCAGTATTTT
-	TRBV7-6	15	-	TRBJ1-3	CASSIGQNGGNTIYF	TGTGCCAGCAGCATCGGACAGAACGGGGGAAACACCATATATTTT
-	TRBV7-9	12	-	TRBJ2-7	CASSSNSYEQYF	TGTGCCAGCAGCTCAAACTCCTACGAGCAGTACTTC
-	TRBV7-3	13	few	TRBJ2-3	CASSSGSTDTQYF	TGTGCCAGCAGCAGCGGGAGCACAGATACGCAGTATTTT
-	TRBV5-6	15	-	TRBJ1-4	CASSFNREGGEKLFF	TGTGCCAGCAGCTTCAACAGGGAAGGCGGTGAAAAACTGTTTTTT
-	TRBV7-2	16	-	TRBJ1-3	CASSPRAASSGNTIYF	TGTGCCAGCAGCCCCCGGGCAGCATCATCTGGAAACACCATATATTTT
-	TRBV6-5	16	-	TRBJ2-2	CASSYSGQGGTGELFF	TGTGCCAGCAGTTACTCGGGGCAGGGGGGGACCGGGGAGCTGTTTTTT
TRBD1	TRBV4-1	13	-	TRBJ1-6	CASSRQGDSPLHF	TGCGCCAGCAGCCGACAGGGTGATTCACCCCTCCACTTT
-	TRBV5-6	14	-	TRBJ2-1	CASSLGVAVKEEFF	TGTGCCAGCAGCTTGGGAGTAGCGGTTAAAGAAGAGTTCTTC
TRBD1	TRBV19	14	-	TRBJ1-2	CASGKQGANYGYTF	TGTGCCAGTGGGAAACAGGGGGCTAACTATGGCTACACCTTC
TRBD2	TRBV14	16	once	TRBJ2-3	CASSPGLAVRTDTQYF	TGTGCCAGCAGCCCGGGACTAGCGGTCCGCACAGATACGCAGTATTTT
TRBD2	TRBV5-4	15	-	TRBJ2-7	CASSLGTSGSYEQYF	TGTGCCAGCAGCTTGGGGACTAGCGGGAGTTATGAGCAGTACTTC
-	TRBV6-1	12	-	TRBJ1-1	CASSLRRTEAFF	TGTGCCAGCAGTCTAAGACGAACTGAAGCTTTCTTT
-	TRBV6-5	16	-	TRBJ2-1	CASSYSHASSYNEQFF	TGTGCCAGCAGTTACTCTCACGCTAGCTCCTACAATGAGCAGTTCTTC
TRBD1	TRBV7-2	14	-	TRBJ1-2	CASSLTGGAYGYTF	TGTGCCAGCAGCTTAACAGGGGGAGCCTATGGCTACACCTTC
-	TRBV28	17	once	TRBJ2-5	CAFLGGSKSSLPETQYF	TGTGCCTTTCTGGGAGGAAGCAAAAGTTCCCTCCCAGAGACCCAGTACTTC